The 23 T cell receptor beta chains below come from one sample, sequenced in a study of T cell responses to AZD1222 COVID-19 vaccine. Assay used: immunoSEQ multiplex PCR; TCRdb lists only in-frame clones, some missing. The sample consists of some 130,000 clones, 90% to 95% of them appearing once. The starting material was peripheral blood, obtained 28 days after the second AZD1222 dose. The source of these receptors is an adult who received the AZD1222 COVID-19 vaccine.

V is TRBV24-1 and J is TRBJ1-2, with D unresolved. Between the trimmed V and J ends, which lost 5 bases and 0 bases, there was a span of 6 bases. CDR1 and CDR2 (germline): KGHDR, SFDVKD. The CDR3 loop spans 13 amino acids. This chain's CDR3 is CATSVTANYGYTF. In DNA form, the CDR3 reads TGTGCCACCAGTGTCACAGCTAACTATGGCTACACCTTC.

The chain joins TRBV9 to TRBJ2-1; 11 nucleotides align to TRBD2. The CDR3 extends over 17 amino acids. With 2 bases clipped from V and 4 bases from J, the junction kept 8 bases outside the gene matches. Germline CDR1 is SGDLS and CDR2 is YYNGEE. The CDR3 DNA reads TGTGCCAGCAGCGTCCCCTCCGGGACTAGCGGATACAATGAGCAGTTCTTC. Translating gives CASSVPSGTSGYNEQFF.

This chain joins TRBV19 and TRBJ1-2; 7 bases are a match to TRBD1. The CDR3 runs 17 residues. V trimming: 9 bases; J trimming: 0 bases; junction bases outside the gene matches: 16. Germline CDR1 is LNHDA and CDR2 is SQIVND (reference sequence). The CDR3 spells CASSLGTVKAANYGYTF. The CDR3, as DNA: TGTGCCAGCTCCCTCGGGACAGTGAAGGCTGCTAACTATGGCTACACCTTC.

This clone was seen more than once but under ten times. The chain couples TRBV30 to TRBJ2-7; 7 bases agree with TRBD1. The CDR3 is made up of 14 amino acids. Germline V gene lookup returns CDR1 GTSNPN and CDR2 SVGIG (reference sequence). The ends lost 5 bases at V and 2 bases at J; junction bases unmatched: 9. The CDR3 sequence: CAWSPGTATYEQYF. The CDR3 DNA reads as TGTGCCTGGTCCCCAGGGACAGCTACCTACGAGCAGTACTTC.

This chain connects TRBV27 to TRBJ2-7; D might be TRBD1 or TRBD2, each matching 5 bases. The CDR3 covers 13 residues. V was trimmed by 3 bases and J by 0 bases, leaving 6 bases between them. CDR1 and CDR2 (germline): MNHEY, SMNVEV (reference sequence). This CDR3 is CASSLGDSYEQYF. The CDR3 nucleotides read TGTGCCAGCAGTTTGGGGGACTCCTACGAGCAGTACTTC.

The V gene is TRBV4-2, the J gene TRBJ1-1; D ambiguous. The CDR3 length is 12 residues. V was cut by 0 bases and J by 5 bases, with 4 bases left in between. Germline V gives CDR1 LGHNA, CDR2 YNFKEQ. In nucleotides, the CDR3 is TGTGCCAGCAGCCAAGAACAGACTGAAGCTTTCTTT. Encoded protein: CASSQEQTEAFF.

CDR3 bases: TGTGCCAGCAGCTCCATACGGACAGGGAAGGAAGAGCCCCAGCATTTT. Translating gives CASSSIRTGKEEPQHF. The chain recombines TRBV7-9 with TRBJ1-5; 8 nucleotides line up with TRBD1. The ends lost 4 bases at V and 8 bases at J; junction bases unmatched: 13. Germline V gene lookup returns CDR1 SEHNR and CDR2 FQNEAQ (reference sequence). The CDR3 runs to 16 residues.

The chain couples TRBV6-5 to TRBJ1-3, with D hard to call. This CDR3 comprises 15 residues. The V and J ends lost 6 bases and 0 bases respectively, with 12 bases between them. The germline V gene encodes CDR1 MNHEY and CDR2 SVGAGI. The CDR3 is CASSQQAVSGNTIYF. The CDR3 region has the DNA TGTGCCAGCAGCCAACAAGCGGTCTCTGGAAACACCATATATTTT.

The rearrangement links TRBV19 to TRBJ2-4; 9 nucleotides agree with TRBD1. Germline V gene data show CDR1 as LNHDA and CDR2 as SQIVND (reference sequence). This CDR3 comprises 14 residues. V trimming: 8 bases; J trimming: 4 bases; junction bases outside the gene matches: 6. CDR3 bases: TGTGCCAGTTCCCAGACAGGGGGAAAAAACATTCAGTACTTC. This encodes CASSQTGGKNIQYF.

The genes are TRBV27 and TRBJ2-7; D may be TRBD1 (6 bases). Germline loops: CDR1 MNHEY, CDR2 SMNVEV (reference sequence). The CDR3 totals 14 residues. V was shortened by 4 bases and J by 5 bases, with 15 bases between the two germline ends. CDR3 DNA sequence: TGTGCCAGCAGTTGGGGGCAGGGATACCACGAGCAGTACTTC. This codes for CASSWGQGYHEQYF.

The CDR3 protein is CASSFSGLNTEAFF. In nucleotides, the CDR3 is TGTGCCAGCAGCTTCAGTGGACTGAACACTGAAGCTTTCTTT. J is TRBJ1-1 and V is TRBV6-2 or TRBV6-3; no firm D call. The V gene lost 6 bases and the J gene lost 0 bases, with 11 bases spanning the gap. Germline V gene data show CDR1 as MNHEY and CDR2 as SVGEGT. CDR3 length: 14 residues.

This chain's CDR3 is CASSYVRGTRSTEAFF. The CDR3 bases are TGTGCCAGCAGTTATGTGAGGGGGACTAGGAGCACTGAAGCTTTCTTT. The rearrangement uses TRBV6-5 and TRBJ1-1, with D perhaps TRBD1 (6 bases). With 3 bases removed from V and 4 bases from J, the gap between germline ends came to 18 bases. Germline-derived CDR1 and CDR2 are MNHEY and SVGAGI. The CDR3 has 16 amino acids.

The V call is TRBV7-2, the J call TRBJ2-7; TRBD1 matches at 8 bases. Trimming removed 1 base from V and 1 base from J; junction bases left unmatched: 3. Germline V gene lookup returns CDR1 SGHTA and CDR2 FQGNSA. This CDR3 spans 15 amino acids. The CDR3 DNA reads TGTGCCAGCAGCTTAGGACAGGGGTTATCCTACGAGCAGTACTTC. Its protein product is CASSLGQGLSYEQYF.

V gene TRBV2 combines with J gene TRBJ1-1; the D is unclear. This CDR3 has 11 residues. The V end was cut by 6 bases, the J end by 12 bases, with 14 bases between. Per the germline V gene, CDR1 is SNHLY and CDR2 is FYNNEI. The DNA for the CDR3 is TGTGCCAGCAGCATCGGGCCCGGAACTTTCTTT. This gives the protein CASSIGPGTFF.

The chain recombines TRBV5-4 with TRBJ1-4; D unresolved. From germline, CDR1 is SGHNT and CDR2 YYREEE (reference sequence). V was trimmed by 6 bases and J by 10 bases, leaving 13 bases between them. CDR3 size: 12 residues. The CDR3, as DNA: TGTGCCAGCAAGGCGCAGGATGGAAAACTGTTTTTT. Encoded protein: CASKAQDGKLFF.

J is TRBJ2-2 and V is TRBV19, with TRBD2 matching 7 bases. Germline V gives CDR1 LNHDA, CDR2 SQIVND (reference sequence). V trimming: 7 bases; J trimming: 3 bases; junction bases outside the gene matches: 5. This CDR3 is 14 amino acids long. The CDR3 nucleotides read TGTGCCAGTATGGGGGGGACCTACACCGGGGAGCTGTTTTTT. It encodes CASMGGTYTGELFF.

The V and J genes are TRBV7-2 and TRBJ1-5; unclear D gene. Germline V gene sequence: CDR1 SGHTA, CDR2 FQGNSA. Trimming took off 5 bases at V and 7 bases at J, with 12 bases between the two ends. CDR3 size: 13 residues. The CDR3 DNA reads as TGTGCCAGCAGCGGCACGAGCCTGCAGCCCCAGCATTTT. The encoded protein is CASSGTSLQPQHF.

CDR3 amino acids: CASSLPGQGDGYTF. The CDR3 region has the DNA TGTGCCAGCAGCTTACCGGGACAGGGCGATGGCTACACCTTC. The J gene is TRBJ1-2, the V gene TRBV5-4, with 9 bases matching TRBD1. The CDR3 is made up of 14 amino acids. With V trimmed by 2 bases and J by 6 bases, 5 bases remained unmatched. The germline CDR1 and CDR2 sequences are SGHNT and YYREEE (reference sequence).

This chain uses TRBV12-3 or TRBV12-4 with TRBJ1-2, with a possible D match to TRBD1 (5 bases). This CDR3 contains 11 residues. The germline V and J ends were trimmed by 6 bases and 7 bases, with 9 bases remaining between them. The CDR3 sequence: CASSLGGGYTF. DNA of the CDR3: TGTGCCAGCAGCCTGGGGGGTGGCTACACCTTC.

The gene calls are TRBV4-1 and TRBJ1-6, with 8 nucleotides matching TRBD1. CDR3 size: 15 residues. Trimming took 6 bases from V and 5 from J; bases not matched to a gene: 6. Germline V CDR1 and CDR2: MGHRA, YSYEKL. The DNA for the CDR3 is TGCGCCAGCAGAATGACGGGACAGGATAATTCACCCCTCCACTTT. Its translation is CASRMTGQDNSPLHF.

This clone showed up just once. The CDR3 loop is CASNRGSGNTIYF. The CDR3 bases are TGTGCCAGCAACAGGGGGTCAGGAAACACCATATATTTT. This chain connects TRBV28 to TRBJ1-3, with 8 bases identical to TRBD1. Germline V gene data show CDR1 as MDHEN and CDR2 as SYDVKM. Germline trimming cut 7 bases from V and 4 bases from J; bases unmatched to any gene: 3. The CDR3 totals 13 residues.

The chain's CDR3 is CASSERGISYNEQFF. CDR3 sequence (DNA): TGTGCCAGCAGTGAAAGAGGGATCTCCTACAATGAGCAGTTCTTC. This chain uses TRBV6-1 with TRBJ2-1, with D maybe TRBD2 (5 bases). Germline V gene sequence: CDR1 MNHNS, CDR2 SASEGT. The CDR3 is 15 amino acids. Trimming cost V 2 bases and J 0 bases, with 8 bases left between them.

The genes are TRBV7-9 and TRBJ2-1; D may correspond to TRBD1 or TRBD2 (5 bases each). Germline lookup yields CDR1 SEHNR and CDR2 FQNEAQ (reference sequence). The V end lost 6 bases, the J end lost 6 bases, and 18 bases lay between the germline ends. This CDR3 comprises 15 residues. In nucleotides, the CDR3 is TGTGCCAGCAGATACCTCCGGGACCCGTCCAATGAGCAGTTCTTC. Protein: CASRYLRDPSNEQFF. Full variable domain (missing parts from reference TRBV7-9 and TRBJ2-1): DTGVSQNPRHKITKRGQNVTFRCDPISEHNRLYWYRQTLGQGPEFLTYFQNEAQLEKSRLLSDRFSAERPKGSFSTLEIQRTEQGDSAMYLCASRYLRDPSNEQFFGPGTRLTVL.